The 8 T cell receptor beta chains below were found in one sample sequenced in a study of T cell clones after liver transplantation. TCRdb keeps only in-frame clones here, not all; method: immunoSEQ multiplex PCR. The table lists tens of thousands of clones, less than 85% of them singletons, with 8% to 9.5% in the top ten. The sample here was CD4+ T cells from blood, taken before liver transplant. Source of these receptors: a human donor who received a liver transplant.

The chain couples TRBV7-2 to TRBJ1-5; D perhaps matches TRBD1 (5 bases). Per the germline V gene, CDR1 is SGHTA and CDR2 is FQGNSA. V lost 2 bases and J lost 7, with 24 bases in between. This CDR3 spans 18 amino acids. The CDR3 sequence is CASSLTWGRVATYQPQHF. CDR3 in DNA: TGTGCCAGCAGCTTAACTTGGGGCAGGGTTGCCACATACCAGCCCCAGCATTTT.

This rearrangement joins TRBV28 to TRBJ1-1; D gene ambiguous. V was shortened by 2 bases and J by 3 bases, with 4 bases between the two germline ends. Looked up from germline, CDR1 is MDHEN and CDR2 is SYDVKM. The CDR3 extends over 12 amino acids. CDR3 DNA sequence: TGTGCCAGCAGTTTACTACACACTGAAGCTTTCTTT. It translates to CASSLLHTEAFF.

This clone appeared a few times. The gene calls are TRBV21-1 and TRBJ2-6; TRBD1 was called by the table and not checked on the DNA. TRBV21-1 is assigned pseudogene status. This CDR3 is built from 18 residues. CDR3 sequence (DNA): TGTGCCAGCAGCAAAGGGGGCCCGCGGTCCTCTGGGGCCAACGTCCTGACTTTC. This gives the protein CASSKGGPRSSGANVLTF.

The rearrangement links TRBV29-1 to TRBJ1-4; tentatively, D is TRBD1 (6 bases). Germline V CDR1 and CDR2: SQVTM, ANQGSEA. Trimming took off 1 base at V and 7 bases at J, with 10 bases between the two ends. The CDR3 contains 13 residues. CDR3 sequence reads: CSVEGRGAEKLFF. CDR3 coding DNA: TGCAGCGTTGAAGGCAGGGGCGCTGAAAAACTGTTTTTT.

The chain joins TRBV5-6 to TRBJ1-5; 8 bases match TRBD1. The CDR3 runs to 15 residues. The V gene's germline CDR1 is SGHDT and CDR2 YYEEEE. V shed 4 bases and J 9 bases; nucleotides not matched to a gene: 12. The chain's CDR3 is CASSLGTGDFRPQHF. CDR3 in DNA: TGTGCCAGCAGCCTAGGGACAGGAGATTTTCGGCCCCAGCATTTT.

DNA of the CDR3: TGCGCCAGCAGCTCCAGGGACAGGGCTTATCGGTTCTTC. The encoded protein is CASSSRDRAYRFF. The chain links TRBV5-1 to TRBJ2-1, with 9 bases aligning to TRBD1. The CDR3 runs to 13 residues. CDR1 SGHRS and CDR2 YFSETQ come from the germline V gene. Trimming took 3 bases from V and 15 from J; bases not matched to a gene: 10.

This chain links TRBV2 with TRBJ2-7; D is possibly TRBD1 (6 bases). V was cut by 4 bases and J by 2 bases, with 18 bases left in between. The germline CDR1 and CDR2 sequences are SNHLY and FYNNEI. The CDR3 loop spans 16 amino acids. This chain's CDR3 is CASSVLAGVLAYEQYF. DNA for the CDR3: TGTGCCAGCAGTGTATTAGCAGGGGTGTTAGCCTACGAGCAGTACTTC.

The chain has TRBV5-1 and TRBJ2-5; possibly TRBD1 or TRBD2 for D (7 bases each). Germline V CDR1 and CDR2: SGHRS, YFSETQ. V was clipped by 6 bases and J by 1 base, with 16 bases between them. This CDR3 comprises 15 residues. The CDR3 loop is CASNIRGGFQETQYF. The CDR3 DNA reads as TGCGCCAGCAATATCAGGGGGGGCTTCCAAGAGACCCAGTACTTC.